Listed below are T cell receptor beta chains from one sample, sequenced in a study of T-cell memory formation after mild COVID-19. TCRdb processed the 5' RACE reads anew with MiXCR; each CDR3 protein has one entry. In the table there are approximately 450,000 distinct CDR3 sequences, roughly 18% of which are singletons. The source material was PBMCs or a T cell subset sorted from them (not recorded which). Receptor source: an adult woman who had mild COVID-19 (a few samples of this study predate the infection). Cell type and time point are not known. The CDR3 runs from the conserved cysteine through the conserved F or W. Each record gives: V gene, J gene, D gene, clone size, CDR3 protein, CDR3 DNA. A D gene is named only where the DNA matches it firmly. Only some rows state a clone size, as once, few, many or a class for expanded clones.

TRBV7-2	TRBJ2-5	TRBD1	NA	CASSLNFETGRRETQYF	TGTGCCAGCAGCTTAAATTTCGAGACAGGGCGTCGGGAGACCCAGTACTTC
TRBV20-1	TRBJ1-1	NA	NA	CSAREVQGWNTEAFF	TGCAGTGCTAGAGAAGTGCAGGGCTGGAACACTGAAGCTTTCTTT
TRBV7-9	TRBJ2-1	TRBD2	NA	CASSFSGGSGNEQFF	TGTGCCAGCAGCTTTTCGGGAGGATCCGGCAATGAGCAGTTCTTC
TRBV25-1	TRBJ2-1	TRBD1	few	CASGGHRDRDYNEQFF	TGTGCCAGCGGGGGGCACCGGGACAGGGACTACAATGAGCAGTTCTTC
TRBV4-3	TRBJ2-1	TRBD2	few	CASSSQTSGSNEQFF	TGCGCCAGCAGCTCCCAGACTAGCGGGAGTAATGAGCAGTTCTTC
TRBV12-3/TRBV12-4	TRBJ2-7	NA	few	CASRPGGNYEQYF	TGTGCCAGTCGACCAGGGGGGAACTACGAGCAGTACTTC
TRBV12-3/TRBV12-4	TRBJ1-6	TRBD1	NA	CASSLSGGPSPLHF	TGTGCCAGCAGTTTGTCAGGGGGCCCTTCACCCCTCCACTTT
TRBV12-3/TRBV12-4	TRBJ1-2	NA	few	CASSVVGLYGYTF	TGTGCCAGCAGTGTAGTAGGGCTCTATGGCTACACCTTC
TRBV5-4	TRBJ2-1	TRBD2	few	CASSSASGTNEQFF	TGTGCCAGCAGTTCGGCTAGCGGGACCAATGAGCAGTTCTTC
TRBV20-1	TRBJ2-5	NA	few	CSARVENQETQYF	TGCAGTGCTAGAGTAGAAAACCAAGAGACCCAGTACTTC
TRBV12-3/TRBV12-4	TRBJ1-1	TRBD1	NA	CASSSGGFTEAFF	TGTGCCAGCAGTTCAGGGGGTTTCACTGAAGCTTTCTTT
TRBV6-2/TRBV6-3	TRBJ2-7	NA	NA	CASSYGLAEYEQYF	TGTGCCAGCAGTTACGGGCTAGCCGAATACGAGCAGTACTTC
TRBV14	TRBJ1-6	TRBD1	NA	CASSPFTGVNSPLHF	TGTGCCAGCAGCCCCTTTACAGGGGTTAATTCACCCCTCCACTTT
TRBV15	TRBJ1-2	NA	many	CATSRESYGYTF	TGTGCCACCAGCAGAGAATCATATGGCTACACCTTC
TRBV5-5	TRBJ2-1	TRBD2	few	CASSSPGLAGYNEQFF	TGTGCCAGCAGCTCGCCCGGACTAGCCGGATACAATGAGCAGTTCTTC
TRBV24-1	TRBJ2-7	TRBD1	few	CATSALTGSSYEQYF	TGTGCCACCAGTGCTTTGACAGGGAGCTCCTACGAGCAGTACTTC
TRBV15	TRBJ1-2	NA	NA	CATSRDRVSYGYTF	TGTGCCACCAGCAGAGATAGGGTTTCCTATGGCTACACCTTC
TRBV4-2	TRBJ1-4	NA	few	CASSQDRGGPIEKLFF	TGTGCCAGCAGCCAAGATAGGGGGGGCCCAATTGAAAAACTGTTTTTT
TRBV9	TRBJ1-5	NA	NA	CASSVEGVQPQHF	TGTGCCAGCAGCGTAGAGGGGGTTCAGCCCCAGCATTTT
TRBV4-2	TRBJ2-7	NA	many	CASSQDMGGSSYEQYF	TGTGCCAGCAGCCAAGATATGGGCGGTAGCTCCTACGAGCAGTACTTC
TRBV11-3	TRBJ2-1	NA	NA	CASSRPGLVLDNEQFF	TGTGCCAGCAGCCGCCCGGGACTGGTACTCGACAATGAGCAGTTCTTC
TRBV11-2	TRBJ2-7	NA	few	CASSLFGRDTVDEQYF	TGTGCCAGCAGCTTATTTGGGCGGGACACCGTGGACGAGCAGTACTTC
TRBV7-6	TRBJ2-2	NA	few	CASSLASGGTGELFF	TGTGCCAGCAGCTTAGCGAGTGGGGGCACCGGGGAGCTGTTTTTT
TRBV6-5	TRBJ1-6	NA	NA	CASSVETGSGGRNSPLHF	TGTGCCAGCAGCGTTGAAACTGGAAGTGGCGGAAGGAATTCACCCCTCCACTTT
TRBV2	TRBJ2-7	TRBD1	NA	CASKDRGQGTYEQYF	TGTGCCAGCAAGGACAGGGGGCAAGGAACCTACGAGCAGTACTTC
TRBV4-2	TRBJ2-3	TRBD2	NA	CASSPWTSTADTQYF	TGTGCCAGCAGCCCTTGGACTAGTACGGCCGATACGCAGTATTTT
TRBV6-5	TRBJ1-6	NA	NA	CASSYSSDFGPPLNF	TGTGCCAGCAGTTACTCCTCCGACTTCGGTCCACCCCTCAACTTT
TRBV12-3/TRBV12-4	TRBJ1-1	NA	NA	CASSFQNKNTEAFF	TGTGCCAGCAGTTTTCAGAACAAGAACACTGAAGCTTTCTTT
TRBV30	TRBJ1-2	NA	few	CAWTRGDGRYGYTF	TGTGCCTGGACTCGTGGTGACGGGAGATATGGCTACACCTTC
TRBV20-1	TRBJ1-2	NA	few	CSAPQRGTNYGYTF	TGCAGTGCTCCCCAGAGAGGGACTAACTATGGCTACACCTTC
TRBV5-6	TRBJ1-2	NA	NA	CASRTDSVYGYTF	TGTGCCAGCAGAACGGACAGCGTCTATGGCTACACCTTC
TRBV20-1	TRBJ1-5	TRBD1	NA	CSANRGHQPQHF	TGCAGTGCTAACAGGGGGCATCAGCCCCAGCATTTT
TRBV12-3/TRBV12-4	TRBJ2-5	NA	NA	CASSLSGSETQYF	TGTGCCAGCAGTTTATCAGGGTCAGAGACCCAGTACTTC
TRBV6-1	TRBJ2-2	NA	many	CATLRLEAGELFF	TGTGCCACCCTCCGGCTAGAGGCCGGGGAGCTGTTTTTT
TRBV20-1	TRBJ2-6	TRBD2	NA	CSARERETGANVLTF	TGCAGTGCTAGAGAGCGGGAGACTGGGGCCAACGTCCTGACTTTC
TRBV7-8	TRBJ2-1	NA	many	CASSLESGWGNEQFF	TGTGCCAGCAGCTTAGAGAGTGGCTGGGGCAATGAGCAGTTCTTC
TRBV6-1	TRBJ2-1	TRBD2	NA	CASSEAGLAGGEQFF	TGTGCCAGCAGTGAAGCCGGACTAGCGGGGGGAGAGCAGTTCTTC
TRBV4-3	TRBJ1-2	NA	many	CASSQDGAVQTTANYGYTF	TGCGCCAGCAGCCAAGATGGGGCAGTCCAGACAACAGCTAACTATGGCTACACCTTC
TRBV7-2	TRBJ2-7	TRBD2	NA	CASSFGLAGGLLNSYEQYF	TGTGCCAGCAGCTTTGGACTAGCGGGAGGGCTCTTAAACTCCTACGAGCAGTACTTC
TRBV24-1	TRBJ1-5	NA	few	CATSCFERSYSNQPQHF	TGTGCCACCAGTTGTTTTGAGAGATCGTATAGCAATCAGCCCCAGCATTTT
TRBV29-1	TRBJ1-1	NA	NA	CSVSGTLNTEAFF	TGCAGCGTCTCCGGGACGTTGAACACTGAAGCTTTCTTT
TRBV7-9	TRBJ2-6	TRBD2	few	CASSFQVGLAGEDGANVLTF	TGTGCCAGCAGCTTCCAGGTCGGGCTAGCGGGAGAGGATGGGGCCAACGTCCTGACTTTC
TRBV25-1	TRBJ2-7	NA	NA	CASSEPGVPEQYF	TGTGCCAGCAGCGAACCAGGGGTTCCCGAGCAGTACTTC
TRBV5-1	TRBJ2-5	TRBD1	NA	CASRRTGAFQETQYF	TGCGCCAGCAGGAGGACAGGGGCTTTCCAAGAGACCCAGTACTTC
TRBV12-3/TRBV12-4	TRBJ1-4	NA	few	CASSLAGQGREKLFF	TGTGCCAGCAGTTTAGCTGGGCAGGGGAGGGAAAAACTGTTTTTT